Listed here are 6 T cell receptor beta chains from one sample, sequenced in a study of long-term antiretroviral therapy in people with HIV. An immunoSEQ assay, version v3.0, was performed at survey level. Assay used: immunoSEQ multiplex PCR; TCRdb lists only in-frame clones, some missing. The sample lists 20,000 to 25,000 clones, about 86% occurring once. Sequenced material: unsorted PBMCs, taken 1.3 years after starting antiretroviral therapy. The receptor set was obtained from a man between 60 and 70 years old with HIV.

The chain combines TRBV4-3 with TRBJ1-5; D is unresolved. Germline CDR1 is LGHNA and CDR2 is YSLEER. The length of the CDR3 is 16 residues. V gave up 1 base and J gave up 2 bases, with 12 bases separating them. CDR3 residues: CASSQGLGNRNQPQHF. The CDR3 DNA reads TGCGCCAGCAGCCAAGGACTAGGGAATCGCAATCAGCCCCAGCATTTT.

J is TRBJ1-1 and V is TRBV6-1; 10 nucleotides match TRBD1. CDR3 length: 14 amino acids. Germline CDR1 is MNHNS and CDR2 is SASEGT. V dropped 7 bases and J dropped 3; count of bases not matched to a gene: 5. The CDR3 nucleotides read TGTGCCAGCAAGACAGGGGGCGCGTACACTGAAGCTTTCTTT. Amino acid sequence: CASKTGGAYTEAFF.

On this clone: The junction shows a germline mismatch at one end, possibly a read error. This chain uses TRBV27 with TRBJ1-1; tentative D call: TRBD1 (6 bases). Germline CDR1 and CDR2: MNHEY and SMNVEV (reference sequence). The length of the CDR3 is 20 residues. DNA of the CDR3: TGTGCCAGCAGTTTAGGGGGCTCCAAAGGTCGAGGCATAGGTGACACCGAAGCTTTCTTT. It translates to CASSLGGSKGRGIGDTEAFF.

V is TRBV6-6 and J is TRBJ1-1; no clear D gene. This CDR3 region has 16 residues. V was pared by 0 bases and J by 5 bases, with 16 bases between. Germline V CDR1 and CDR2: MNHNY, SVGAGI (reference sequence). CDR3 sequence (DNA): TGTGCCAGCAGTTACTCGATCCCCGGGAGTGGGACTGAAGCTTTCTTT. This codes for CASSYSIPGSGTEAFF.

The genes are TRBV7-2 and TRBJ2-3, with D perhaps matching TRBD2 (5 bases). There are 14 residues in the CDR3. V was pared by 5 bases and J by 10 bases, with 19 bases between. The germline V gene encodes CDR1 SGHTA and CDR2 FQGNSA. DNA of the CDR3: TGTGCCAGCAGCCCCGCGGGCGCTGCTGTGGCGCAGTATTTT. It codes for CASSPAGAAVAQYF.

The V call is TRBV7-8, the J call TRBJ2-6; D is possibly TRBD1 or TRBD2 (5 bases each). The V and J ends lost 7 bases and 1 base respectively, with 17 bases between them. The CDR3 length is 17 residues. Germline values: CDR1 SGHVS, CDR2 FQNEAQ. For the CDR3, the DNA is TGTGCCAGCACCATCGGGGACCCCAATTCTGGGGCCAACGTCCTGACTTTC. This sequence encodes CASTIGDPNSGANVLTF.